One T cell receptor (beta chain) is described in this entry. The antigen is not known. V gave up 6 bases and J gave up 10 bases; unmatched junction bases: 9. The CDR3 has 14 amino acids. Looked up from germline, CDR1 is MNHEY and CDR2 is SMNVEV (reference sequence). The data are from a study of cytomegalovirus exposure and HLA in healthy donors. Study results and caveats: Excluded: some indistinguishable V segments such as TRBV6-2 and TRBV6-3. Many donors carried some public TCRs, although rarity characterized most TCR sequences.

This PCR relied on a set of 60 Vbeta primers and 13 Jbeta primers. Using immunoSEQ multiplex PCR, the repertoire was profiled, and TCRdb retains in-frame clones only, with some absent. This sample has 310,000 or so clones, with around nine tenths found just once. The V gene is TRBV27, the J gene TRBJ1-6, with 7 bases that match TRBD1. The TCR originated in a woman between 18 and 29 years old in good health and CMV-seronegative. Sample: PBMCs. The CDR3 loop reads CASRITGEGSPLHF. The CDR3 region has the DNA TGTGCCAGCAGAATTACAGGGGAAGGGTCACCCCTCCACTTT.